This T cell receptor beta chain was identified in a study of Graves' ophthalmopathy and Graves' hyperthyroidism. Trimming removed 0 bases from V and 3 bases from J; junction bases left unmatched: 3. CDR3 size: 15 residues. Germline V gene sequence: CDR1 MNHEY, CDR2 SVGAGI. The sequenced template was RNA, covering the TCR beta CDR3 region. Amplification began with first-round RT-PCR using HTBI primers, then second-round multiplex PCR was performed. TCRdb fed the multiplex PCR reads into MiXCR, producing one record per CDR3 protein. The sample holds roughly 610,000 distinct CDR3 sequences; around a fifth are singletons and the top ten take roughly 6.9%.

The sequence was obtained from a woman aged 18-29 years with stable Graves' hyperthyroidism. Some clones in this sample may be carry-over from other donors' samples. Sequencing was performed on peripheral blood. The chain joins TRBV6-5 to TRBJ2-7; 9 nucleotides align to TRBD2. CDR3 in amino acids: CASSYSSGRYYEQYF. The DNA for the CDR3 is TGTGCCAGCAGTTACTCGAGCGGGAGGTACTACGAGCAGTACTTC.